The 14 T cell receptor beta chains given below trace back to one sample, sequenced in a study of cytomegalovirus exposure and HLA in healthy donors. Here immunoSEQ multiplex PCR was the method, and the copy in TCRdb shows in-frame clones only, minus some. The sample includes 76,000 or so clones, approximately 94% of them seen just once. Input material: PBMCs. The receptors were gathered from a woman under 30 in good health and CMV-seropositive.

The genes are TRBV9 and TRBJ2-5, with TRBD2 matching over 8 bases. The CDR3 covers 15 residues. Germline assignment: CDR1 SGDLS and CDR2 YYNGEE. J was trimmed by 5 bases and V by 4 bases; bases with no gene match: 10. The CDR3 protein is CASSPRGGVSETQYF. As DNA, the CDR3 is TGTGCCAGCAGCCCCCGGGGGGGGGTCTCGGAGACCCAGTACTTC.

The V call is TRBV13, the J call TRBJ2-1, with TRBD2 identical over 12 bases. CDR3 size: 16 residues. After removal of 5 bases from V and 6 bases from J, the junction contained 8 bases not matched to a gene. CDR1 PRHDT and CDR2 FYEKMQ come from the germline V gene (reference sequence). CDR3 sequence (DNA): TGTGCCAGCAGCGACGGACTAGCGGGGCCCATCAATGAGCAGTTCTTC. It codes for CASSDGLAGPINEQFF.

The chain joins TRBV6-4 to TRBJ2-3; 11 bases are shared with TRBD1. This CDR3 spans 14 amino acids. The germline V gene encodes CDR1 MRHNA and CDR2 SNTAGT. J lost 4 bases, V lost 6 bases, and 3 bases had no gene match. The CDR3 here is CASSGQGAPDTQYF. Written as DNA, the CDR3 is TGTGCCAGCAGCGGACAGGGGGCCCCAGATACGCAGTATTTT.

The rearrangement uses TRBV30 and TRBJ2-5; 7 bases map to TRBD1. The CDR3 runs to 11 residues. The ends lost 0 bases at V and 13 bases at J; junction bases unmatched: 5. CDR1 and CDR2 (germline): GTSNPN, SVGIG (reference sequence). The CDR3 loop reads CAWSVPGGRYF. CDR3 nucleotides: TGTGCCTGGAGTGTTCCAGGGGGTCGGTACTTC.

The J gene is TRBJ2-7, the V gene TRBV27; D might be TRBD1 (6 bases). The germline V gene encodes CDR1 MNHEY and CDR2 SMNVEV (reference sequence). V lost 1 base to trimming and J lost 5 bases, with 15 bases between them. The CDR3 has 15 residues. CDR3 protein: CASSLLGRGLDEQYF. The CDR3, as DNA: TGTGCCAGCAGTTTATTGGGCAGGGGTCTAGACGAGCAGTACTTC.

CDR3 sequence reads: CASSLGPGLAGVDGELFF. CDR3 DNA sequence: TGTGCCAGCAGTTTAGGCCCGGGACTAGCGGGGGTCGACGGGGAGCTGTTTTTT. This chain links TRBV27 with TRBJ2-2; 14 bases are shared with TRBD2. The germline CDR1 and CDR2 sequences are MNHEY and SMNVEV (reference sequence). V shed 2 bases and J 7 bases; nucleotides not matched to a gene: 9. The CDR3 runs 18 residues.

CDR3 sequence: CASSYEPQETQYF. For the CDR3, the DNA is TGTGCCAGCAGTTACGAGCCCCAAGAGACCCAGTACTTC. The chain carries TRBV6-5 and TRBJ2-5; D is undetermined. Trimming pared 2 bases from V and 1 base from J, leaving 5 bases between. CDR1 is MNHEY, CDR2 SVGAGI, per germline. This CDR3 contains 13 residues.

The rearrangement uses TRBV6-1 and TRBJ2-5; 8 bases align to TRBD2. J was trimmed by 5 bases and V by 8 bases; bases with no gene match: 10. The CDR3 sequence is 14 residues long. Germline CDR1 reads MNHNS; CDR2 reads SASEGT. The CDR3 protein is CASQPRTSGETQYF. CDR3 in DNA: TGTGCCAGCCAGCCGAGAACTAGCGGTGAGACCCAGTACTTC.

The J gene is TRBJ2-3, the V gene TRBV7-4; 8 bases are shared with TRBD2. Per the germline V gene, CDR1 is SGHVT and CDR2 is SQSDAQ. This CDR3 region has 18 residues. Germline trimming cut 0 bases from V and 0 bases from J; bases unmatched to any gene: 8. The CDR3 loop is CASSLAGLGQTSTDTQYF. The CDR3 DNA reads as TGTGCCAGCAGCTTAGCGGGACTAGGTCAGACTAGCACAGATACGCAGTATTTT.

CDR3 in amino acids: CASSNQGPRNTGELFF. DNA of the CDR3: TGTGCCAGCAGTAATCAGGGGCCACGGAACACCGGGGAGCTGTTTTTT. The chain is built from TRBV2 and TRBJ2-2; a possible D gene is TRBD1 (6 bases). Germline-derived CDR1 and CDR2 are SNHLY and FYNNEI. V lost 5 bases and J 1 base, leaving 14 bases between the germline ends. The CDR3 contains 16 residues.

This chain links TRBV4-3 with TRBJ2-7; TRBD2 matches at 11 bases. CDR1 LGHNA and CDR2 YSLEER come from the germline V gene. J was trimmed by 2 bases and V by 1 base; bases with no gene match: 10. The CDR3 is made up of 18 amino acids. The chain's CDR3 is CASSQGLAGGWPAYEQYF. The CDR3 DNA is TGCGCCAGCAGCCAAGGGCTAGCGGGGGGCTGGCCTGCCTACGAGCAGTACTTC.

This clone appeared once. The J gene is TRBJ1-1, the V gene TRBV7-9; 8 positions match TRBD1. The CDR3 length is 14 residues. V lost 2 bases and J lost 7; bases outside the gene matches: 6. From germline, CDR1 is SEHNR and CDR2 FQNEAQ (reference sequence). This chain's CDR3 is CASSLMGQEDEAFF. The CDR3 DNA follows: TGTGCCAGCAGCTTAATGGGACAGGAGGATGAAGCTTTCTTT.

The chain combines TRBV15 with TRBJ1-1; the D gene is possibly TRBD1 (5 bases). Trimming left V 5 bases short and J 0 bases short, with 10 bases between. Germline assignment: CDR1 LNHNV and CDR2 YYDKDF (reference sequence). This CDR3 comprises 14 residues. CDR3 residues: CATSGGHMNTEAFF. In DNA form, the CDR3 reads TGTGCCACCAGCGGTGGACATATGAACACTGAAGCTTTCTTT.

The chain employs TRBV7-2 and TRBJ1-5; 7 nucleotides agree with TRBD1. CDR1 and CDR2 from the germline V gene are SGHTA and FQGNSA. Losses at the gene ends were 6 bases for V and 3 bases for J; bases not matched to a gene: 8. The CDR3 extends over 15 amino acids. The CDR3 DNA is TGTGCCAGCAGTCCGAACAGGGGAACCAATCAGCCCCAGCATTTT. Protein: CASSPNRGTNQPQHF.